This entry lists 3 T cell receptor beta chains sequenced from one sample in a study of blood T cell repertoires in COVID-19. Using immunoSEQ multiplex PCR, the repertoire was profiled, and TCRdb retains in-frame clones only, with some absent. Of more than 150,000 clones in the sample, about 86% were seen once. Sample: peripheral blood. Receptors were obtained from a middle-aged man with active or convalescent COVID-19.

V is TRBV28 and J is TRBJ1-2; 7 bases map to TRBD1. Germline V gene sequence: CDR1 MDHEN, CDR2 SYDVKM. Trimming removed 4 bases from V and 0 bases from J; junction bases left unmatched: 11. The CDR3 is 17 amino acids. The CDR3 DNA reads as TGTGCCAGCAGTTCCCATGACAGGGCTCATCCTAACTATGGCTACACCTTC. Encoded protein: CASSSHDRAHPNYGYTF.

The chain joins TRBV6-2 or TRBV6-3 to TRBJ1-1; D gene uncertain. The CDR3 consists of 12 residues. The germline V gene encodes CDR1 MNHEY and CDR2 SVGEGT. V was shortened by 6 bases and J by 8 bases, with 13 bases between the two germline ends. The CDR3 DNA follows: TGTGCCAGCAGCAGTCACTCCCGGGAAGCTTTCTTT. Translating it yields CASSSHSREAFF.

The chain combines TRBV4-1 with TRBJ2-1; tentatively, D is TRBD2 (5 bases). Deletions cut 1 base from V and 7 bases from J, with 20 bases between. Germline V gene sequence: CDR1 MGHRA, CDR2 YSYEKL. This CDR3 is 17 amino acids long. Here the CDR3 DNA reads TGCGCCAGCAGCCAAGGGTCGGTCCGGGGTGGCAAGAATGAGCAGTTCTTC. It translates to CASSQGSVRGGKNEQFF.